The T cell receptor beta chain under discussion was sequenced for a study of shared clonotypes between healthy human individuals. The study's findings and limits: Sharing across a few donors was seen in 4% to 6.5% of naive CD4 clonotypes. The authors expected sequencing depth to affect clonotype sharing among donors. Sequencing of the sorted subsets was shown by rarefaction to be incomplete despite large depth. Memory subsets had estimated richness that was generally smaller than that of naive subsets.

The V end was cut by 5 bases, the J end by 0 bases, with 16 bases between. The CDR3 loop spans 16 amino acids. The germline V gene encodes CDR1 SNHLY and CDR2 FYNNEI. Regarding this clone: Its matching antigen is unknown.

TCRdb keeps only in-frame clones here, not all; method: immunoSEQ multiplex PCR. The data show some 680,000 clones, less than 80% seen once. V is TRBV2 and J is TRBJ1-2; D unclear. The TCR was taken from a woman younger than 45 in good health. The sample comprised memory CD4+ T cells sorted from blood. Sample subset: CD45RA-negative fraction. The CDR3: CASSFLSQASNYGYTF. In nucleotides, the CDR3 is TGTGCCAGCAGTTTTCTCAGTCAGGCATCTAACTATGGCTACACCTTC.